The source of this T cell receptor (beta chain) is a study of CD8+ T cells in alopecia areata. Turning to the study itself: People stayed on tofacitinib for 6 to 18 months, then stopped the drug for 6 months.

Overall study findings and caveats: Patients displayed less clarity in TCR sharing than mice, a finding possibly related to HLA. Resident alphabeta T-cell populations of normal skin are likewise subject to sequencing in scalp samples.

Extraction of RNA preceded its reverse transcription into cDNA, which served as the sequencing template. Clones were read by immunoSEQ multiplex PCR, and TCRdb kept only the in-frame ones, dropping some. The sample carries around 300,000 clones, around three fifths recorded once. Treatment here: oral pan-JAK inhibitor, 5-10 mg twice daily. In regard to this clone: Its target is unknown.

The CDR3 covers 15 residues. The germline CDR1 and CDR2 sequences are GTSNPN and SVGIG (reference sequence). V was clipped by 1 base and J by 1 base, with 13 bases between them. The sequence was collected from a human donor with alopecia areata. The source was CD4+ T cells sorted from blood, collected around week 53, from a patient treated with tofacitinib. This chain links TRBV30 with TRBJ2-5; TRBD2 is a possible D gene (5 bases). The CDR3 protein is CAWSGFRTGQETQYF. CDR3 bases: TGTGCCTGGAGTGGGTTTCGGACTGGCCAAGAGACCCAGTACTTC.